These 3 T cell receptor beta chains originate from one sample sequenced in a study of T-cell reconstitution after alpha-beta-depleted transplantation in children (dated by TCRdb to 2016 to 2017). Sample treatment or condition, as interpreted from the label and publication: allogeneic hematopoietic cell transplantation with graft depleted of TCRalphabeta T cells and CD19 B cells. To prepare the library, PCR was applied. The sequencer listed for this sample is Illumina HiSeq 2500. Molecular barcoding was employed in the preparation of TCR libraries, with unique molecular identifiers being used to normalize TCRbeta repertoire quantification. The public reads were reanalyzed by TCRdb: fastp trimming at Q25, MiXCR alignment, in-frame beta chains only. Identical CDR3 protein sequences are pooled into one entry, listed with their most common genes and DNA. The sample has about 980,000 distinct CDR3 sequences on record, around 30% of them singletons. The top ten hold roughly 31% of the sample.

This specimen was PBMCs, mostly from graft donor cells, taken 360 days after TCRalphabeta/CD19-depleted stem cell transplant. The receptors shown here come from a boy under two years old who had a stem cell transplant for SCID, so the T cells may come from the graft donor.

This clonotype was counted many times. The chain joins TRBV27 to TRBJ2-7, with TRBD1 identical over 7 bases. The CDR3 sequence is 15 residues long. CDR1 and CDR2 (germline): MNHEY, SMNVEV (reference sequence). V trimming: 5 bases; J trimming: 0 bases; junction bases outside the gene matches: 7. The CDR3 region has the DNA TGTGCCAGCAGTCCCAGGACAGGATTCTCCTACGAGCAGTACTTC. Protein: CASSPRTGFSYEQYF.

V and J are TRBV3-1 and TRBJ2-7, with 9 bases aligning to TRBD1. V lost 4 bases and J lost 5; bases outside the gene matches: 6. The CDR3 is 14 amino acids. CDR1 is LGHDT and CDR2 is YNNKEL in the germline V gene (reference sequence). This CDR3 reads CASSRTGDINEQYF. CDR3 in DNA: TGTGCCAGCAGCCGGACAGGGGATATAAACGAGCAGTACTTC.

The rearrangement links TRBV29-1 to TRBJ1-1; a weak D match, TRBD1 (5 bases). The CDR3 extends over 13 amino acids. The V end was cut by 4 bases, the J end by 8 bases, with 17 bases between. Germline lookup yields CDR1 SQVTM and CDR2 ANQGSEA. The CDR3 loop is CSVGGRASVEAFF. CDR3 sequence (DNA): TGCAGCGTTGGAGGCAGGGCCAGCGTCGAAGCTTTCTTT.